These T cell receptor beta chains were read from a single sample in a study of multiple sclerosis patients with progressive multifocal leukoencephalopathy. Produced via immunoSEQ multiplex PCR; TCRdb's table is partial and in-frame only. In the table there are about 30,000 clones, nearly 90% of which are singletons. Material: PBMCs, obtained from a patient treated with natalizumab. Receptors were obtained from a human donor with multiple sclerosis. Both conserved end residues are part of each CDR3. The D gene is left open where the match is weak. Size tells how often a clone was seen (once, few, many) or the class of an expanded clone, and some rows leave it out.

d_call	v_call	clone_size	j_call	cdr3_aa	cdr3_nt
TRBD1	TRBV2	NA	TRBJ1-1	CASSRTGDTEAFF	TGTGCCAGCAGTAGGACAGGGGACACTGAAGCTTTCTTT
NA	TRBV7-8	NA	TRBJ2-7	CASSLYFFPREGYEQYF	TGTGCCAGCAGCTTATATTTCTTCCCCAGGGAAGGTTACGAGCAGTACTTC
NA	TRBV13	NA	TRBJ1-2	CASSLGGSWILDTF	TGTGCCAGCAGCTTAGGGGGGAGCTGGATCTTGGACACCTTC
NA	TRBV5-5	few	TRBJ2-7	CASSSGDTYEQYF	TGTGCCAGCAGCTCCGGGGACACCTACGAGCAGTACTTC
TRBD2	TRBV9	NA	TRBJ2-1	CASSGLAGGGEQFF	TGTGCCAGCAGCGGCCTAGCGGGAGGGGGTGAGCAGTTCTTC
NA	TRBV19	NA	TRBJ2-5	CASSIMWGPGETQYF	TGTGCCAGTAGTATCATGTGGGGGCCGGGAGAGACCCAGTACTTC
NA	TRBV5-6	NA	TRBJ2-1	CASSLGVWDPGAYNEQFF	TGTGCCAGCAGCTTGGGGGTTTGGGACCCGGGGGCCTACAATGAGCAGTTCTTC
TRBD2	TRBV19	few	TRBJ2-1	CASRNSGRASGNEQFF	TGTGCCAGTAGAAATAGCGGGAGGGCCTCTGGCAATGAGCAGTTCTTC
NA	TRBV4-2	NA	TRBJ1-1	CASSQGRAVDTEAFF	TGTGCCAGCAGCCAAGGTCGGGCTGTGGACACTGAAGCTTTCTTT
TRBD1	TRBV7-6	NA	TRBJ2-3	CASSSGQGADTQYF	TGTGCCAGCAGCTCTGGCCAGGGGGCAGATACGCAGTATTTT
NA	TRBV5-1	once	TRBJ2-7	CASSLVGGPSSSREQYF	TGCGCCAGCAGCTTGGTGGGAGGACCCTCGAGTTCCAGGGAGCAGTACTTC
NA	TRBV18	NA	TRBJ1-2	CASSPAQNYGYTF	TGTGCCAGCTCACCGGCGCAGAACTATGGCTACACCTTC
NA	TRBV2	NA	TRBJ1-6	CASKDVLTNSPLHF	TGTGCCAGCAAGGACGTCCTCACTAATTCACCCCTCCACTTT
NA	TRBV5-1	NA	TRBJ1-1	CASSLDTEAFF	TGCGCCAGCAGCTTAGACACTGAAGCTTTCTTT
NA	TRBV5-4	NA	TRBJ2-1	CASSPPGAAGEQFF	TGTGCCAGCAGCCCGCCAGGGGCCGCGGGTGAGCAGTTCTTC
NA	TRBV14	NA	TRBJ2-7	CASSPDVRGRHSYEQYF	TGTGCCAGCAGCCCGGACGTTCGCGGCCGCCACTCCTACGAGCAGTACTTC
TRBD2	TRBV5-1	NA	TRBJ2-5	CASRLAETQYF	TGCGCCAGCAGACTAGCGGAGACCCAGTACTTC
NA	TRBV5-1	NA	TRBJ1-1	CASSFGDTEAFF	TGCGCCAGCAGCTTCGGGGACACTGAAGCTTTCTTT
NA	TRBV6-5	NA	TRBJ1-5	CASSRSGTNQPQHF	TGTGCCAGCAGCCGCTCGGGTACCAATCAGCCCCAGCATTTT
TRBD1	TRBV7-6	NA	TRBJ2-5	CASSLGAAGGETQYF	TGTGCCAGCAGCTTAGGTGCGGCAGGGGGAGAGACCCAGTACTTC
TRBD1	TRBV28	once	TRBJ1-5	CASRVTGGRNQPQHF	TGTGCCAGCAGAGTAACAGGGGGACGCAATCAGCCCCAGCATTTT
TRBD2	TRBV9	NA	TRBJ2-2	CASSGGRGGSTGELFF	TGTGCCAGCAGCGGAGGTCGGGGCGGGAGTACCGGGGAGCTGTTTTTT